These T cell receptor beta chains were read from a single sample in a study of blood T cells in healthy people across ages. TCRdb passed the 5' RACE reads through MiXCR, listing each CDR3 protein once. The table has approximately 1,000,000 distinct CDR3 sequences, around 45% seen once. Sequenced sample: blood. The receptors originated from a woman aged 60-75 years in good health. CDR3s include the opening cysteine and the closing phenylalanine or tryptophan. D genes are given only for firm matches. Rows give clone size only sometimes, using once, few, many, or a class for an expanded clone.

clone size: NA; V gene: TRBV5-1; D gene: TRBD2; CDR3 length: 18; J gene: TRBJ2-2; CDR3 DNA: TGCGCCAGCAGCATCTTAACAAGACTGGCGGGAGGAGTCGGGGAGCTGTTTTTT; CDR3 protein: CASSILTRLAGGVGELFF
clone size: NA; V gene: TRBV2; D gene: TRBD1; CDR3 length: 17; J gene: TRBJ2-1; CDR3 DNA: TGTGCCAGCAGTGAAGATCGGACAGGGCGGGGAGACAATGAGCAGTTCTTC; CDR3 protein: CASSEDRTGRGDNEQFF
clone size: NA; V gene: TRBV20-1; D gene: NA; CDR3 length: 13; J gene: TRBJ2-7; CDR3 DNA: TGCAGTGCTAGTGATCTGGGGCCCTACGAGCAGTACTTC; CDR3 protein: CSASDLGPYEQYF
clone size: NA; V gene: TRBV28; D gene: NA; CDR3 length: 15; J gene: TRBJ2-4; CDR3 DNA: TGTGCCAGCAACTCGGGAGAGGATAGTTACAATGAGCAGTACTTC; CDR3 protein: CASNSGEDSYNEQYF
clone size: NA; V gene: TRBV6-1; D gene: TRBD1; CDR3 length: 14; J gene: TRBJ1-4; CDR3 DNA: TGTGCCAGCCACACCCGGGACAGGCATGAAAAACTGTTTTTT; CDR3 protein: CASHTRDRHEKLFF
clone size: NA; V gene: TRBV15; D gene: TRBD2; CDR3 length: 14; J gene: TRBJ2-7; CDR3 DNA: TGTGCCACCAGCGAAGGACTAGCGGGATACGAGCAGTACTTC; CDR3 protein: CATSEGLAGYEQYF
clone size: NA; V gene: TRBV5-4; D gene: TRBD2; CDR3 length: 15; J gene: TRBJ2-7; CDR3 DNA: TGTGCCAGCAGCTTGGGTCGCAGCGGGACCAACGAGCAGTACTTC; CDR3 protein: CASSLGRSGTNEQYF
clone size: once; V gene: TRBV7-8; D gene: TRBD1; CDR3 length: 19; J gene: TRBJ2-5; CDR3 DNA: TGTGCCAGCAGCTTAAGCGGGACAGGGGTCCTCAAAATAAACAATGAGCAGTACTTC; CDR3 protein: CASSLSGTGVLKINNEQYF
clone size: few; V gene: TRBV2; D gene: NA; CDR3 length: 14; J gene: TRBJ2-5; CDR3 DNA: TGTGCCAGCAGTGAAGGTCGGCAGCAAGAGACCCAGTACTTC; CDR3 protein: CASSEGRQQETQYF
clone size: NA; V gene: TRBV28; D gene: NA; CDR3 length: 16; J gene: TRBJ2-3; CDR3 DNA: TGTGCCAGTAGTTTGCGCCAGGGCTCAAGCACAGATACGCAGTATTTT; CDR3 protein: CASSLRQGSSTDTQYF
clone size: NA; V gene: TRBV7-9; D gene: NA; CDR3 length: 16; J gene: TRBJ2-7; CDR3 DNA: TGTGCCAGCAGCTCGGGTGGGGCAGGGTCCTCGTACGAGCAGTACTTC; CDR3 protein: CASSSGGAGSSYEQYF
clone size: NA; V gene: TRBV2; D gene: TRBD2; CDR3 length: 14; J gene: TRBJ2-1; CDR3 DNA: TGTGCCAGCAAAGGCGGGAGGACGTACAATGAGCAGTTCTTC; CDR3 protein: CASKGGRTYNEQFF
clone size: many; V gene: TRBV29-1; D gene: NA; CDR3 length: 12; J gene: TRBJ1-2; CDR3 DNA: TGCAGCGCTGTGACAGGACCCTATGGCTACACCTTC; CDR3 protein: CSAVTGPYGYTF
clone size: NA; V gene: TRBV6-5; D gene: TRBD2; CDR3 length: 16; J gene: TRBJ2-1; CDR3 DNA: TGTGCCAGCAGTTACTCGTGGACTAGCGGGACGGATGAGCAGTTCTTC; CDR3 protein: CASSYSWTSGTDEQFF
clone size: NA; V gene: TRBV10-3; D gene: TRBD1; CDR3 length: 16; J gene: TRBJ2-5; CDR3 DNA: TGTGCCATCAGCGGTGGGACAGGGGGCGCAGGGGAGACCCAGTACTTC; CDR3 protein: CAISGGTGGAGETQYF
clone size: NA; V gene: TRBV29-1; D gene: TRBD2; CDR3 length: 14; J gene: TRBJ2-1; CDR3 DNA: TGCAGCGCTGTTGCAGCGGGAGTCCGCAATGAGCAGTTCTTC; CDR3 protein: CSAVAAGVRNEQFF
clone size: NA; V gene: TRBV7-9; D gene: TRBD1; CDR3 length: 16; J gene: TRBJ2-3; CDR3 DNA: TGTGCCAGCAGCTTAGGTGACAGGGGAAGGACAGATACGCAGTATTTT; CDR3 protein: CASSLGDRGRTDTQYF
clone size: NA; V gene: TRBV3-1; D gene: NA; CDR3 length: 13; J gene: TRBJ2-7; CDR3 DNA: TGTGCCAGCAGCCAAGCACGACAGACCGAGCAGTACTTC; CDR3 protein: CASSQARQTEQYF
clone size: NA; V gene: TRBV2; D gene: TRBD2; CDR3 length: 14; J gene: TRBJ2-7; CDR3 DNA: TGTGCCAGCAAGGGGACTAGCGGGAGTAATGAGCAGTACTTC; CDR3 protein: CASKGTSGSNEQYF
clone size: NA; V gene: TRBV3-1; D gene: TRBD1; CDR3 length: 16; J gene: TRBJ1-1; CDR3 DNA: TGTGCCAGCAGCCAAGATCTTACAGGGGGAAGGACTGAAGCTTTCTTT; CDR3 protein: CASSQDLTGGRTEAFF
clone size: NA; V gene: TRBV20-1; D gene: TRBD1; CDR3 length: 13; J gene: TRBJ2-7; CDR3 DNA: TGCAGTGCTAGAACGGGACAGGGAGGCGAGCAGTACTTC; CDR3 protein: CSARTGQGGEQYF
clone size: NA; V gene: TRBV12-3/TRBV12-4; D gene: NA; CDR3 length: 14; J gene: TRBJ2-1; CDR3 DNA: TGTGCCAGCAGTAAAGGGGGTACCTACAATGAGCAGTTCTTC; CDR3 protein: CASSKGGTYNEQFF
clone size: NA; V gene: TRBV9; D gene: NA; CDR3 length: 16; J gene: TRBJ2-5; CDR3 DNA: TGTGCCAGCAGCGTCGCGGGGGCTAGGTACCAAGAGACCCAGTACTTC; CDR3 protein: CASSVAGARYQETQYF
clone size: NA; V gene: TRBV6-2/TRBV6-3; D gene: NA; CDR3 length: 14; J gene: TRBJ2-5; CDR3 DNA: TGTGCCAGCAGGGCCAGACAGGCTCTAGAGACCCAGTACTTC; CDR3 protein: CASRARQALETQYF
clone size: NA; V gene: TRBV27; D gene: NA; CDR3 length: 14; J gene: TRBJ2-7; CDR3 DNA: TGTGCCAGCAGTCTCGGACAGTTCTTCTACGAGCAGTACTTC; CDR3 protein: CASSLGQFFYEQYF
clone size: few; V gene: TRBV5-1; D gene: NA; CDR3 length: 16; J gene: TRBJ2-6; CDR3 DNA: TGCGCCAGCAGCTCCGGACACAACTCTGGGGCCAACGTCCTGACTTTC; CDR3 protein: CASSSGHNSGANVLTF
clone size: NA; V gene: TRBV5-1; D gene: NA; CDR3 length: 16; J gene: TRBJ2-7; CDR3 DNA: TGCGCCAGCAGCTTGTTAGGAGGGCAGATTACCTACGAGCAGTACTTC; CDR3 protein: CASSLLGGQITYEQYF
clone size: few; V gene: TRBV7-9; D gene: TRBD1; CDR3 length: 16; J gene: TRBJ2-7; CDR3 DNA: TGTGCCAGCAGCGAAAGCAACAGGGGGACAGACTACGAGCAGTACTTC; CDR3 protein: CASSESNRGTDYEQYF
clone size: NA; V gene: TRBV15; D gene: NA; CDR3 length: 17; J gene: TRBJ2-6; CDR3 DNA: TGTGCCACCAGTAGAGGACAGTTAGTCTCTGGGGCCAACGTCCTGACTTTC; CDR3 protein: CATSRGQLVSGANVLTF
clone size: few; V gene: TRBV5-1; D gene: NA; CDR3 length: 14; J gene: TRBJ2-7; CDR3 DNA: TGCGCCAGCAGCTACGAGGAGCCGGACTACGAGCAGTACTTC; CDR3 protein: CASSYEEPDYEQYF
clone size: few; V gene: TRBV5-1; D gene: NA; CDR3 length: 12; J gene: TRBJ1-2; CDR3 DNA: TGCGCCAGCAGCGTCAGGGGTGGAGGCTACACCTTC; CDR3 protein: CASSVRGGGYTF
clone size: many; V gene: TRBV20-1; D gene: NA; CDR3 length: 13; J gene: TRBJ2-7; CDR3 DNA: TGCAGTGCTAGAGATGGGAGCTCCTACGAGCAGTACTTC; CDR3 protein: CSARDGSSYEQYF
clone size: few; V gene: TRBV5-5; D gene: TRBD1; CDR3 length: 13; J gene: TRBJ2-5; CDR3 DNA: TGTGCCAGCAGCGGACAGGACCAAGAGACCCAGTACTTC; CDR3 protein: CASSGQDQETQYF
clone size: NA; V gene: TRBV20-1; D gene: TRBD2; CDR3 length: 14; J gene: TRBJ2-1; CDR3 DNA: TGCAGTGCTAGACTAGTGGGAGGGGTCAATGAGCAGTTCTTC; CDR3 protein: CSARLVGGVNEQFF
clone size: NA; V gene: TRBV6-6; D gene: NA; CDR3 length: 13; J gene: TRBJ2-5; CDR3 DNA: TGTGCCAGCAGTTCCTCGAAGTCCCCTCTACCGTACTTC; CDR3 protein: CASSSSKSPLPYF
clone size: few; V gene: TRBV27; D gene: NA; CDR3 length: 15; J gene: TRBJ2-5; CDR3 DNA: TGTGCCAGCAGTTCCACCCTCCGGAACCAAGAGACCCAGTACTTC; CDR3 protein: CASSSTLRNQETQYF
clone size: few; V gene: TRBV20-1; D gene: NA; CDR3 length: 14; J gene: TRBJ2-6; CDR3 DNA: TGCAGTGCTACAGGGTTTGCTGGGGCCAACGTCCTGACTTTC; CDR3 protein: CSATGFAGANVLTF
clone size: NA; V gene: TRBV5-4; D gene: TRBD1; CDR3 length: 15; J gene: TRBJ2-5; CDR3 DNA: TGTGCCAGCAGCCGCCCGGGACAGGTGGAAGAGACCCAGTACTTC; CDR3 protein: CASSRPGQVEETQYF
clone size: NA; V gene: TRBV4-1; D gene: NA; CDR3 length: 15; J gene: TRBJ2-7; CDR3 DNA: TGCGCCAGCAGCCAAGATCCCACTAGCTCCTACGAGCAGTACTTC; CDR3 protein: CASSQDPTSSYEQYF
clone size: few; V gene: TRBV4-2; D gene: NA; CDR3 length: 14; J gene: TRBJ2-3; CDR3 DNA: TGTGCCAGCAGCCAACCCGGGATTCAGAATACGCAGTATTTT; CDR3 protein: CASSQPGIQNTQYF
clone size: NA; V gene: TRBV5-1; D gene: NA; CDR3 length: 13; J gene: TRBJ2-5; CDR3 DNA: TGCGCCAGCAGCTTGGAAGGGTTTGTGACCCAGTACTTC; CDR3 protein: CASSLEGFVTQYF
clone size: NA; V gene: TRBV21-1; D gene: NA; CDR3 length: 13; J gene: TRBJ2-7; CDR3 DNA: TGTGCCAGCAGCAAAGTTAGGTCCTACGAGCAGTACTTC; CDR3 protein: CASSKVRSYEQYF
clone size: NA; V gene: TRBV6-2/TRBV6-3; D gene: TRBD1; CDR3 length: 15; J gene: TRBJ2-5; CDR3 DNA: TGTGCCAGCAGTTTACAGGGGGCTGGCAGGGTAACCCAGTACTTC; CDR3 protein: CASSLQGAGRVTQYF
clone size: NA; V gene: TRBV27; D gene: TRBD1; CDR3 length: 15; J gene: TRBJ1-2; CDR3 DNA: TGTGCCTGCAGTTTTGACGGACAGGGGAACTATGGCTACACCTTC; CDR3 protein: CACSFDGQGNYGYTF
clone size: NA; V gene: TRBV15; D gene: TRBD1; CDR3 length: 13; J gene: TRBJ2-7; CDR3 DNA: TGTGCCACAACACAGGGGGCGGCGAATGAGCAGTACTTC; CDR3 protein: CATTQGAANEQYF
clone size: NA; V gene: TRBV20-1; D gene: TRBD2; CDR3 length: 16; J gene: TRBJ2-1; CDR3 DNA: TGCAGTGCTTCCGGGACTAGCGGGAGGCACTACAATGAGCAGTTCTTC; CDR3 protein: CSASGTSGRHYNEQFF
clone size: NA; V gene: TRBV28; D gene: NA; CDR3 length: 14; J gene: TRBJ2-3; CDR3 DNA: TGTGCCAGCGGAGTCCCAACTAGGGGTGATACGCAGTATTTT; CDR3 protein: CASGVPTRGDTQYF
clone size: NA; V gene: TRBV29-1; D gene: NA; CDR3 length: 13; J gene: TRBJ2-7; CDR3 DNA: TGCAGCGTTGGACCCTCGAGCTCCTACGAGCAGTACTTC; CDR3 protein: CSVGPSSSYEQYF
clone size: few; V gene: TRBV6-1; D gene: NA; CDR3 length: 12; J gene: TRBJ2-7; CDR3 DNA: TGTGCCAGCAGTGAAGGGGGACGCGAGCAGTACTTC; CDR3 protein: CASSEGGREQYF
clone size: NA; V gene: TRBV12-3/TRBV12-4; D gene: TRBD1; CDR3 length: 16; J gene: TRBJ2-6; CDR3 DNA: TGTGCCAGCACAGGGACAGGCCACTCTGGGGCCAACGTCCTGACTTTC; CDR3 protein: CASTGTGHSGANVLTF
clone size: NA; V gene: TRBV6-1; D gene: TRBD2; CDR3 length: 16; J gene: TRBJ2-3; CDR3 DNA: TGTGCCAGCAGCGGACTAGCGGGAGGGATAACAGATACGCAGTATTTT; CDR3 protein: CASSGLAGGITDTQYF
clone size: NA; V gene: TRBV28; D gene: NA; CDR3 length: 15; J gene: TRBJ2-7; CDR3 DNA: TGTGCCAGCAGTCCGCCAGACGGGAGAGTTTACGAGCAGTACTTC; CDR3 protein: CASSPPDGRVYEQYF
clone size: few; V gene: TRBV19; D gene: NA; CDR3 length: 14; J gene: TRBJ2-7; CDR3 DNA: TGTGCCAGTACCTTGGACCGCAATGCCGGCGAGCAGTACTTC; CDR3 protein: CASTLDRNAGEQYF
clone size: NA; V gene: TRBV29-1; D gene: TRBD2; CDR3 length: 18; J gene: TRBJ2-1; CDR3 DNA: TGCAGCGTCCTAGGGGGCGGGAGGGCCAAGATGGGCTACAATGAGCAGTTCTTC; CDR3 protein: CSVLGGGRAKMGYNEQFF
clone size: once; V gene: TRBV15; D gene: NA; CDR3 length: 15; J gene: TRBJ2-3; CDR3 DNA: TGTGCCACCGGCAGAGAAGGGCAGTTCACAGATACGCAGTATTTT; CDR3 protein: CATGREGQFTDTQYF
clone size: few; V gene: TRBV28; D gene: TRBD2; CDR3 length: 12; J gene: TRBJ2-7; CDR3 DNA: TGTGCCAGCGGCGGGAGTAGCGACGAGCAGTACTTC; CDR3 protein: CASGGSSDEQYF
clone size: NA; V gene: TRBV7-9; D gene: NA; CDR3 length: 13; J gene: TRBJ2-7; CDR3 DNA: TGTGCCAGCCCCTGGGGGGAAAAGTACGAGCAGTACTTC; CDR3 protein: CASPWGEKYEQYF
clone size: NA; V gene: TRBV24-1; D gene: NA; CDR3 length: 12; J gene: TRBJ1-1; CDR3 DNA: TGTGCCACCAGTGATATAAGGGGGGAGGCTTTCTTT; CDR3 protein: CATSDIRGEAFF